This T cell receptor beta chain was sequenced for a study of cytomegalovirus exposure and HLA in healthy donors. CDR1 and CDR2 (germline): LGHNA, YSLEER. Trimming took 1 base from V and 2 from J; bases not matched to a gene: 2. This CDR3 spans 15 amino acids. As regards this clone: Its cognate antigen is unknown.

Researchers ran the PCR with 60 Vbeta and 13 Jbeta primers. Some clones are missing from TCRdb's copy, which holds only in-frame ones; the method was immunoSEQ multiplex PCR. The repertoire holds some 140,000 clones, with 79% as singletons. Study findings and constraints: Reportedly, HLA-A and HLA-B alleles of most subjects were accurately predicted from TCR beta. Altogether, some 170 TCR beta chains were recorded as cytomegalovirus-associated. Later genetic work tied a missense DCLRE1C variant to beta-chain V and J trimming. Previously analyzed data showed that most TCR beta V segments were productive at a frequency of about 87% or about 30%.

The sequence was collected from a man between 18 and 35 years old in good health and CMV-seronegative. Source material: PBMCs. This chain uses TRBV4-3 with TRBJ2-5, with 9 bases fitting TRBD2. CDR3 bases: TGCGCCAGCAGCCAAGCCGCGGGGGGGCAAGAGACCCAGTACTTC. Its translation: CASSQAAGGQETQYF.